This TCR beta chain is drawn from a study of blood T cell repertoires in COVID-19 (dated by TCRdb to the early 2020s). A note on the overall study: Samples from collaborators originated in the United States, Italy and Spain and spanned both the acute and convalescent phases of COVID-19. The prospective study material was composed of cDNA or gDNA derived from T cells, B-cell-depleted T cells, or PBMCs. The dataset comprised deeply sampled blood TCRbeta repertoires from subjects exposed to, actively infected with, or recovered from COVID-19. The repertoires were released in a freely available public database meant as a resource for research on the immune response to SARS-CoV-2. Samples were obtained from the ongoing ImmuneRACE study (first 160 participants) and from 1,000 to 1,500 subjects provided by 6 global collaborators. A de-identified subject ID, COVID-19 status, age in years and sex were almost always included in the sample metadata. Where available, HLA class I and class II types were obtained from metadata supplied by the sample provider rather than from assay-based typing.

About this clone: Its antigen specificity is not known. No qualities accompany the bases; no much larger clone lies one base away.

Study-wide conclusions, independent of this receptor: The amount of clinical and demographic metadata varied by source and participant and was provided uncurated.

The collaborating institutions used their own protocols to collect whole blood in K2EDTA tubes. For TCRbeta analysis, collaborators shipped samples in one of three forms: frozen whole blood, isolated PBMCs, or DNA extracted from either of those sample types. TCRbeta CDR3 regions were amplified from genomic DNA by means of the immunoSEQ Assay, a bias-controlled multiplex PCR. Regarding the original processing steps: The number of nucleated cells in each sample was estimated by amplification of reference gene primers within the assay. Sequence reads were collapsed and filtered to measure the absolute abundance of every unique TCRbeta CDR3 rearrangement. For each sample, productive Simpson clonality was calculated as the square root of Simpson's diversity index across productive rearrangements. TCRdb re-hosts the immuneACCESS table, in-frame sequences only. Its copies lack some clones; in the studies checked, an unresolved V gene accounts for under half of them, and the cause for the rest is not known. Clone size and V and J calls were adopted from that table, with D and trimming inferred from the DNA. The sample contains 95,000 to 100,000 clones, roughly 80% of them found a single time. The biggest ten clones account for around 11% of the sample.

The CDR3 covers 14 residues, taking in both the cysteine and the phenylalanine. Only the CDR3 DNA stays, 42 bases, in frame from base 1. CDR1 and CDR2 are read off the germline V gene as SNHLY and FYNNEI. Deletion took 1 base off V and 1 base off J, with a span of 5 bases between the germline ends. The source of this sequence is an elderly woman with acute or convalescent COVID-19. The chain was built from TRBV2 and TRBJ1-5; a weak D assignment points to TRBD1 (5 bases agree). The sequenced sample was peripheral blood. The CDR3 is CASSEGQSNQPQHF. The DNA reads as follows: TGTGCCAGCAGTGAAGGACAGAGCAATCAGCCCCAGCATTTT.